The present T cell receptor beta chain was sequenced within a study of response to subunit inactivated influenza vaccine. The study, taken as a whole, reports: The authors suggested that few new T cells are recruited per seasonal influenza vaccination.

Note on this clonotype: The antigen is not known.

TCRdb redid the calling of the RT-PCR reads with MiXCR, one entry per CDR3 protein. Altogether roughly 500,000 distinct CDR3 sequences are present, roughly 23% being singletons, with the ten largest covering 1.9%. The CDR3 runs 14 residues. V was cut by 0 bases and J by 4 bases, with 9 bases left in between. The sequence was obtained from a man aged 45-65 years who received an inactivated influenza vaccine. The rearrangement uses TRBV12-3 or TRBV12-4 and TRBJ1-1; D is unresolved. Sequencing used CD4+ T cells sorted from PBMCs, obtained roughly 5 days after vaccination. In DNA, the CDR3 is TGTGCCAGCAGTTTAGCTTGGGTAGGCACTGAAGCTTTCTTT. Translated, it gives CASSLAWVGTEAFF.